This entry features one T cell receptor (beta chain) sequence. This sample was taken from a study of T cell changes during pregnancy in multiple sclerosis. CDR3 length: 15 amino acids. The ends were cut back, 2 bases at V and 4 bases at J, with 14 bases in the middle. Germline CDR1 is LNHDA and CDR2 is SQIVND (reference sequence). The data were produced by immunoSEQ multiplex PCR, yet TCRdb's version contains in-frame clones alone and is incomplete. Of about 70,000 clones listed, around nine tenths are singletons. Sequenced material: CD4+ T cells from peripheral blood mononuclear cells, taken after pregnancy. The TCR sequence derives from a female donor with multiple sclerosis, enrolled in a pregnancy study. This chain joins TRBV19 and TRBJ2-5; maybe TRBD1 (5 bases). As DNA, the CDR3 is TGTGCCAGTAGTATATATGCGAGTGGGGCAGAGACCCAGTACTTC. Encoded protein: CASSIYASGAETQYF.